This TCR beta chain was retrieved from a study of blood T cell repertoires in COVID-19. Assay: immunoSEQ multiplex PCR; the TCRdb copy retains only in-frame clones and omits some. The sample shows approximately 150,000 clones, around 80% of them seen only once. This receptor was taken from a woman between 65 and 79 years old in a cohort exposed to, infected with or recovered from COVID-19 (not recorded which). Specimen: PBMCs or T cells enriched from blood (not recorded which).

CDR3 in amino acids: CASRPGVREKLFF. The CDR3 DNA reads as TGTGCCAGCAGACCCGGGGTGAGAGAAAAACTGTTTTTT. The gene calls are TRBV6-5 and TRBJ1-4; D unclear. CDR1 and CDR2 (germline): MNHEY, SVGAGI. V was cut by 6 bases and J by 8 bases, with 13 bases left in between. The CDR3 runs to 13 residues.